This T cell receptor (beta chain) was captured by sequencing in a study of T cell repertoires in cytomegalovirus infection. Whole-study context: A matching HLA type, together with CMV infection, was signaled by public TCR beta signatures.

The V gene's germline CDR1 is SQVTM and CDR2 ANQGSEA. The CDR3 extends over 17 amino acids. Unmatched junction bases numbered 6, after V lost 2 bases and J lost 0 bases. Broader study findings: In two of eight donors, the top clonotype was HLA-C-restricted CMV-specific. The cumulative frequency of public TCR beta families identified carriers of CMV plus the relevant HLA.

Of note for this clonotype: What it binds is not known.

From the reads, TCRdb called clonotypes with MiXCR, one entry per CDR3 protein. The sample shows about 530,000 distinct CDR3 sequences, about 26% of them seen only once. The sequencing input was PBMCs. J is TRBJ2-1 and V is TRBV29-1; the match to TRBD2 covers 11 bases. This receptor was taken from a human donor in good health (CMV status not recorded). Some clones in this sample may be carry-over from other donors' samples. This CDR3 is CSVERSLAGVSYNEQFF. In nucleotides, the CDR3 is TGCAGCGTTGAACGGTCACTAGCGGGAGTCTCCTACAATGAGCAGTTCTTC.